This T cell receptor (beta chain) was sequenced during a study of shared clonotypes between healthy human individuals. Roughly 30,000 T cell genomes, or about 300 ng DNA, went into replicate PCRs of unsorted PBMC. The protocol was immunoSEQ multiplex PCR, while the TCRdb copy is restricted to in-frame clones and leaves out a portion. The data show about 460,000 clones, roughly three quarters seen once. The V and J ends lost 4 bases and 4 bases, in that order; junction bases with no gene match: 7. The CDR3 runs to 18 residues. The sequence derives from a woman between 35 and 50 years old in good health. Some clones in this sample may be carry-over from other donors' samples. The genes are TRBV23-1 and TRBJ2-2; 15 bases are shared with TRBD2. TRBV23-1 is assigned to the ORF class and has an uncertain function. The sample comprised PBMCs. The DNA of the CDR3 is TGCGCCAGCAGTCCAAGGACTAGCGGGAGGGCCTTCACCGGGGAGCTGTTTTTT. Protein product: CASSPRTSGRAFTGELFF.